This passage covers 9 T cell receptor beta chains from one sample sequenced in a study of blood T cell repertoires in COVID-19. Repertoires were generated with immunoSEQ multiplex PCR, while TCRdb's copy carries only in-frame clones and drops some. The sample yields around 300,000 clones, over 85% seen once. What was sequenced was PBMCs or T cells enriched from blood (not recorded which). The receptors come from a woman aged 60-75 years who had recovered from COVID-19.

CDR3 protein: CASSPIATSGHNEQFF. CDR3 sequence (DNA): TGTGCCAGCAGCCCTATCGCTACTAGCGGACACAATGAGCAGTTCTTC. The rearrangement joins TRBV11-3 to TRBJ2-1; 8 bases line up with TRBD2. The CDR3 sequence is 16 residues long. J was trimmed by 5 bases and V by 5 bases; bases with no gene match: 11. Germline CDR1 is SGHNT and CDR2 is YENEEA. Based on the CDR3 plus reference TRBV11-3 and TRBJ2-1, the full variable domain is EAGVVQSPRYKIIEKKQPVAFWCNPISGHNTLYWYLQNLGQGPELLIRYENEEAVDDSQLPKDRFSAERLKGVDSTLKIQPAELGDSAVYLCASSPIATSGHNEQFFGPGTRLTVL.

This sequence joins TRBV19 and TRBJ1-1; D is ambiguous. Germline-derived CDR1 and CDR2 are LNHDA and SQIVND (reference sequence). There are 15 residues in the CDR3. V was cut by 6 bases and J by 0 bases, with 14 bases left in between. CDR3 in DNA: TGTGCCAGTAGCCCTAGGGAGCAGGTGAACACTGAAGCTTTCTTT. It specifies CASSPREQVNTEAFF.

The chain carries TRBV7-3 and TRBJ2-1; 9 nucleotides align to TRBD1. Germline V gene sequence: CDR1 SGHTA, CDR2 FQGTGA. The CDR3 contains 15 residues. V was clipped by 5 bases and J by 3 bases; unmatched bases: 5. The CDR3 sequence is CASSPDRGYYNEQFF. The CDR3 DNA reads TGTGCCAGCAGCCCGGACAGGGGTTACTACAATGAGCAGTTCTTC.

The genes are TRBV6-5 and TRBJ2-7, with TRBD1 matching 8 bases. The CDR3 consists of 12 residues. Losses at the gene ends were 6 bases for V and 3 bases for J; bases not matched to a gene: 1. Germline V gene lookup returns CDR1 MNHEY and CDR2 SVGAGI. The CDR3 here is CASSGQGYEQYF. The CDR3 nucleotides are TGTGCCAGCAGCGGACAGGGCTACGAGCAGTACTTC.

The chain uses TRBV3-1 (or the pseudogene TRBV3-2) and TRBJ1-6; D gene ambiguous. The CDR3 loop spans 13 amino acids. CDR1 and CDR2 (germline): LGHDT, YNNKEL (reference sequence). Trimming stripped 2 bases from V and 10 bases from J, with 9 bases between. The CDR3 here is CASSQRSNSPLHF. The DNA for the CDR3 is TGTGCCAGCAGCCAACGGTCAAACTCACCCCTCCACTTT.

V is TRBV30 and J is TRBJ2-3; 9 nucleotides align to TRBD2. The V gene end was trimmed by 3 bases and the J gene end by 2 bases; junction bases not matched to a gene: 15. The CDR3 length is 18 residues. Per germline, CDR1 GTSNPN and CDR2 SVGIG (reference sequence). CDR3 in amino acids: CAWRWLAGSPLFTDTQYF. Written as DNA, the CDR3 is TGTGCCTGGAGGTGGCTAGCGGGGTCACCCCTGTTCACAGATACGCAGTATTTT.

This clone turned up a few times. The chain links TRBV6-1 to TRBJ2-7; D call uncertain. The CDR3 extends over 15 amino acids. Trimming removed 3 bases from V and 2 bases from J, with 14 bases in between. The germline V gene has CDR1 MNHNS and CDR2 SASEGT. CDR3 amino acids: CASSEGRTLTYEQYF. The DNA of the CDR3 is TGTGCCAGCAGTGAGGGCAGAACCTTAACCTACGAGCAGTACTTC.

The CDR3 is CASSPPDRAGNTIYF. CDR3 coding DNA: TGTGCCAGCAGCCCCCCGGACAGGGCCGGAAACACCATATATTTT. The chain carries TRBV7-9 and TRBJ1-3, with 8 bases aligning to TRBD1. The CDR3 spans 15 residues. Per germline, CDR1 SEHNR and CDR2 FQNEAQ (reference sequence). V lost 5 bases to trimming and J lost 4 bases; unmatched junction nucleotides: 7.

The chain links TRBV2 to TRBJ1-2; D is unresolved. Germline assignment: CDR1 SNHLY and CDR2 FYNNEI. CDR3 size: 14 residues. V was shortened by 8 bases and J by 4 bases, with 17 bases between the two germline ends. Written as DNA, the CDR3 is TGTGCCAGCCGATTCTCAGTTGAACCCTATGGCTACACCTTC. This translates into CASRFSVEPYGYTF.